Described below is a single TCR beta chain sequence and its context. The target of this receptor is not known. Base quality data are lacking; no much larger clone is found one base away. Using the deep immunoSEQ assay, multiplex PCR amplified TCR CDR3 regions from genomic DNA. Genomic DNA extracted from each cell subset was distributed evenly over all wells of several immunoSEQ 96-well plates, and each plate served as one replicate. Each replicate PCR for unsorted PBMC received roughly 300 ng genomic DNA, equal to around 30,000 T cell genomes. Ten immunoSEQ deep assay plates were used to sequence the unsorted PBMC genomic DNA. Purified libraries were measured with a Qubit 3.0 fluorometer, size-checked on a Bioanalyzer 2100, and measured again with the KAPA Library Quantification kit. Every immunoSEQ 96-well plate was sequenced on a separate single-read 150-cycle Illumina NextSeq 550 flow cell. Per the source publication's procedure: Because only junctional sequences without quality scores were contained in the immunoSEQ output, filtering matching that applied to full-length reads could not be performed. Sequences were annotated with PyIR, a Python wrapper for IgBLAST v1.9, and V/J genes and CDR3 were assigned using IMGT germline references. Any read was removed if the V/J assignment was weak (E-value above 1e-6), the CDR3 was missing, or the read contained stop codons, out-of-frame junctions, or ambiguous translated residues. A V3J clonotype was defined by an identical inferred V gene, J gene, and CDR3 amino acid sequence. To compute the percentage overlap between repertoires, the number of shared unique clonotypes was divided by the size of the smaller repertoire. Richness of each repertoire was evaluated using RTK rarefaction, the Chao1 estimator, and Recon v2.1 estimates of unobserved clonotypes. In its TCRdb copy, this immuneACCESS table keeps in-frame sequences only and misses some clones. Where compared with another copy, unresolved V genes explain less than half of these, and the others have no known cause. V and J calls and clone size follow that table, whereas D and trimming were derived from the DNA. The sample yields some 470,000 clones; around 80% were counted once. The ten largest clones capture 10% to 15% of the sample.

This record belongs to a study of shared clonotypes between healthy human individuals (dated by TCRdb to between 2020 and 2021). A note on the overall study: The cohort included three men and a couple of women between 18 and 49 years of age. To estimate repertoire size and how much clonotypes are shared between individuals, the study performed deep sequencing of blood TCR repertoires from a few healthy adults. To increase sequencing depth and limit assay-specific biases, TCR repertoire library preparation and sequencing were carried out by different laboratories using diverse techniques. Per donor, leukapheresis produced somewhere between about 0.94 and 9 billion PBMCs.

Donors were healthy HIV-negative adults with no recently reported acute infections or vaccinations. Every donor was a Caucasian adult living in Nashville, Tennessee, USA. For unsorted samples, some 90 million PBMCs were counted and genomic DNA was extracted with the QIAamp DNA Blood Mini kit. Blood was collected by leukapheresis, and PBMCs were isolated by Ficoll-Histopaque density gradient centrifugation and then cryopreserved in liquid nitrogen vapor phase. V lost 4 bases and J lost 5 bases; the stretch between them is 10 bases long. Including cysteine and phenylalanine, the CDR3 has 13 amino acids. Solely the CDR3 DNA is kept, with 39 bases framed from the first base. The germline V gene supplies CDR1 SGHDT and CDR2 YYEEEE. Results the study describes overall, beyond this receptor: The genetic and exposure-history diversity represented was limited by the small number of donors. Based on pairwise subsampling, the degree of clonotype sharing among donors was expected to be affected by sequencing depth. Sampling was restricted to blood, and TCR repertoires in tissue are likely to differ from TCR repertoires in blood.

The rearrangement combines TRBV5-6 with TRBJ2-1; the D gene identity is not certain. The clonotype was recovered from a woman in her forties in good health. Some clones in this sample may be carry-over from other donors' samples. Sequenced input: PBMCs. In nucleotide form, the sequence is TGTGCCAGCAGCCTAACAGCTAACAATGAGCAGTTCTTC. This is translated as CASSLTANNEQFF.